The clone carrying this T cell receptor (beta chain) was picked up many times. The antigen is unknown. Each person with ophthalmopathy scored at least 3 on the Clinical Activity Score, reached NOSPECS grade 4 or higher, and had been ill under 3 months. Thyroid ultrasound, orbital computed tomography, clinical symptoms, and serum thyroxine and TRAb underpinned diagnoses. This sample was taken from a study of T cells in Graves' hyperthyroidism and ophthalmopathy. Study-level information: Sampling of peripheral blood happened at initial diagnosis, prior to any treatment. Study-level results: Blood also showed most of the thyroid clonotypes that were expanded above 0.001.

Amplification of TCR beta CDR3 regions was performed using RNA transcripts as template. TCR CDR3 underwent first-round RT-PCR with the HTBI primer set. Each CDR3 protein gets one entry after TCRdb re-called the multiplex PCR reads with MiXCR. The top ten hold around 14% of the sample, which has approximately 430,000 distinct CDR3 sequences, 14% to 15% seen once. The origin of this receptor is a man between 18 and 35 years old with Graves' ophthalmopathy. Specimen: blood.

The chain's CDR3 is CATSDTRAGGKYNEQFF. The CDR3, as DNA: TGTGCCACCAGTGATACCCGAGCGGGAGGAAAGTACAATGAGCAGTTCTTC. The J gene is TRBJ2-1, the V gene TRBV24-1; 9 bases map to TRBD2. V lost 3 bases, J lost 4 bases, and 9 bases stayed unmatched. CDR3 length: 17 amino acids. Germline V gene data show CDR1 as KGHDR and CDR2 as SFDVKD.